Listed here are 9 T cell receptor beta chains from one sample, sequenced in a study of shared clonotypes between healthy human individuals. The data were produced by immunoSEQ multiplex PCR, yet TCRdb's version contains in-frame clones alone and is incomplete. Here the sample spans fewer than 2.5 million clones, approximately 94% being singletons. Sequencing used naive CD4+ T cells from PBMCs. Sample subset: CD45RA+ positively selected. Source of these receptors: a young man in good health. Some clones in this sample may be carry-over from other donors' samples.

This clone was seen more than once but under ten times. The V gene is TRBV5-1, the J gene TRBJ2-3; no firm D call. V was shortened by 0 bases and J by 5 bases, with 4 bases between the two germline ends. Germline V gene data show CDR1 as SGHRS and CDR2 as YFSETQ. The CDR3 totals 12 residues. CDR3 coding DNA: TGCGCCAGCAGCTTGGCCGTAGATACGCAGTATTTT. As protein: CASSLAVDTQYF.

The V and J genes are TRBV25-1 and TRBJ2-4, with D unresolved. CDR3 length equals 12 residues. The V and J ends lost 2 bases and 6 bases respectively, with 5 bases between them. Per germline, CDR1 MGHDK and CDR2 SYGVNS. Written as DNA, the CDR3 is TGTGCCAGCAGTGAAGGCAGAAACATTCAGTACTTC. It specifies CASSEGRNIQYF. Combining the CDR3 with reference TRBV25-1 and TRBJ2-4 gives the whole variable domain EADIYQTPRYLVIGTGKKITLECSQTMGHDKMYWYQQDPGMELHLIHYSYGVNSTEKGDLSSESTVSRIRTEHFPLTLESARPSHTSQYLCASSEGRNIQYFGAGTRLSVL.

CDR3: CSDIGGPSTDTQYF. As DNA, the CDR3 is TGCAGCGATATCGGGGGCCCTAGCACAGATACGCAGTATTTT. The chain uses TRBV29-1 and TRBJ2-3; TRBD1 or TRBD2 may be the D gene (6 bases each). Looked up from germline, CDR1 is SQVTM and CDR2 is ANQGSEA. V lost 7 bases to trimming and J lost 0 bases, with 14 bases between them. The CDR3 runs 14 residues.

CDR3 amino acids: CASSSLAGSDEQYF. The CDR3 DNA reads as TGTGCCAGCAGCTCGCTAGCGGGAAGCGACGAGCAGTACTTC. The chain carries TRBV7-3 and TRBJ2-7, with TRBD2 matching over 9 bases. The CDR3 runs to 14 residues. Per germline, CDR1 SGHTA and CDR2 FQGTGA. V lost 4 bases, J lost 5 bases, and 6 bases stayed unmatched.

This clone has only one observation. The rearrangement joins TRBV6-1 to TRBJ2-5, with 8 positions matching TRBD1. J was trimmed by 4 bases and V by 6 bases; bases with no gene match: 10. The CDR3 is 15 amino acids. Per the germline V gene, CDR1 is MNHNS and CDR2 is SASEGT. The CDR3 is CASSTGTGPAETQYF. CDR3 DNA: TGTGCCAGCAGCACCGGGACAGGTCCCGCAGAGACCCAGTACTTC.

The chain carries TRBV6-1 and TRBJ1-6, with D maybe TRBD1 (5 bases). CDR1 is MNHNS, CDR2 SASEGT, per germline. This CDR3 has 13 residues. V lost 6 bases and J lost 14, with 17 bases in between. The CDR3 spells CASREYPGLALHF. DNA of the CDR3: TGTGCCAGCAGAGAATATCCGGGACTAGCCCTCCACTTT.

In its sample, this clone was seen once. The chain links TRBV6-6 to TRBJ1-1; weak D call: TRBD1 (6 bases). From germline, CDR1 is MNHNY and CDR2 SVGAGI (reference sequence). V was pared by 6 bases and J by 5 bases, with 13 bases between. The CDR3 is 13 amino acids. The CDR3 bases are TGTGCCAGCAGAAGGGGGGCTTGGACTGAAGCTTTCTTT. Its protein product is CASRRGAWTEAFF.

V is TRBV14 and J is TRBJ2-2; 8 bases align to TRBD2. CDR1 is SGHDN, CDR2 FVKESK, per germline. Trimming removed 0 bases from V and 2 bases from J; junction bases left unmatched: 8. The CDR3 extends over 18 amino acids. The CDR3 DNA follows: TGTGCCAGCAGCCAAGATCTGGCTAGCGGGCGTAACACCGGGGAGCTGTTTTTT. This codes for CASSQDLASGRNTGELFF. The full variable domain, with the rest looked up from reference TRBV14 and TRBJ2-2, is EAGVTQFPSHSVIEKGQTVTLRCDPISGHDNLYWYRRVMGKEIKFLLHFVKESKQDESGMPNNRFLAERTGGTYSTLKVQPAELEDSGVYFCASSQDLASGRNTGELFFGEGSRLTVL.

The chain combines TRBV7-9 with TRBJ2-3, with D perhaps assigned TRBD1 or TRBD2 (5 bases each). Germline V gene data show CDR1 as SEHNR and CDR2 as FQNEAQ (reference sequence). The CDR3 has 18 residues. V lost 0 bases and J lost 3, with 19 bases in between. The CDR3 reads CASSLAVGRRIGTDTQYF. DNA of the CDR3: TGTGCCAGCAGCTTAGCGGTGGGGCGGAGGATAGGAACAGATACGCAGTATTTT.